The 27 T cell receptor beta chains reported below all come from one sample, sequenced in a study of cytomegalovirus exposure and HLA in healthy donors (dated by TCRdb to 2015 to 2018). Library preparation employed the immunoSEQ multiplex PCR assay. For the multiplex PCR, a mixture combining 60 forward primers for TCR Vbeta segments and 13 reverse primers for TCR Jbeta segments was used. TCRdb holds this immuneACCESS table with in-frame rearrangements only. Some clones are missing; in checked studies, unresolved V genes explain under half, and the rest has no known cause. In all, the sample holds about 170,000 clones, and roughly 80% of those were seen once. Of the sample, about 2.5% falls within the top ten clones. Sequencing was carried out using PBMCs. Every receptor here comes from a male donor in good health and CMV-seronegative.

The chain combines TRBV7-9 with TRBJ2-1; D uncertain. Per the germline V gene, CDR1 is SEHNR and CDR2 is FQNEAQ (reference sequence). CDR3 size: 13 residues. Deletions cut 8 bases from V and 10 bases from J, with 18 bases between. In DNA, the CDR3 is TGTGCCAGCCCCCAAGCTCCGTCCATGGAGCAGTTCTTC. It encodes CASPQAPSMEQFF. The full variable domain, in which reference TRBV7-9 and TRBJ2-1 provide the parts outside the CDR3, is DTGVSQNPRHKITKRGQNVTFRCDPISEHNRLYWYRQTLGQGPEFLTYFQNEAQLEKSRLLSDRFSAERPKGSFSTLEIQRTEQGDSAMYLCASPQAPSMEQFFGPGTRLTVL.

The CDR3, as DNA: TGTGCCAGCAGCCCCGGGACAGGGCGCAATCAGCCCCAGCATTTT. Protein: CASSPGTGRNQPQHF. The rearrangement links TRBV9 to TRBJ1-5; 9 nucleotides line up with TRBD1. CDR1 is SGDLS and CDR2 is YYNGEE in the germline V gene. V shed 4 bases, J shed 2 bases, and the junction held 4 bases outside the gene matches. The length of the CDR3 is 15 residues.

The rearrangement uses TRBV11-3 and TRBJ2-5; a weak D match, TRBD2 (5 bases). The V gene's germline CDR1 is SGHNT and CDR2 YENEEA. V was cut by 3 bases and J by 1 base, with 6 bases left in between. This CDR3 comprises 13 residues. The CDR3 coding sequence is TGTGCCAGCAGCTTTGCGGGCCAAGAGACCCAGTACTTC. Translated: CASSFAGQETQYF.

V usage is TRBV19 and J usage is TRBJ1-5, with 9 bases identical to TRBD1. The CDR3 extends over 16 amino acids. CDR1 is LNHDA, CDR2 SQIVND, per germline (reference sequence). Losses at the gene ends were 6 bases for V and 0 bases for J; bases not matched to a gene: 6. CDR3 bases: TGTGCCAGTAGGGACAGGGGAGACTATAGCAATCAGCCCCAGCATTTT. As protein: CASRDRGDYSNQPQHF.

The rearrangement joins TRBV5-1 to TRBJ2-3, with D possibly being TRBD2 (5 bases). V shed 6 bases and J shed 4 bases, with 21 bases lying between them. This CDR3 region has 16 residues. CDR1 is SGHRS, CDR2 YFSETQ, per germline. CDR3 region: CASTVSGPPDADTQYF. The CDR3 DNA reads as TGCGCCAGCACGGTGAGCGGACCGCCGGACGCAGATACGCAGTATTTT.

The V and J genes are TRBV5-1 and TRBJ1-2; possibly TRBD1 for D (6 bases). This CDR3 is 16 amino acids long. CDR1 is SGHRS, CDR2 YFSETQ, per germline. V lost 0 bases and J 1 base, leaving 13 bases between the germline ends. CDR3 protein: CASSLGAGRGNYGYTF. The CDR3 DNA reads as TGCGCCAGCAGCTTGGGAGCCGGCAGGGGTAACTATGGCTACACCTTC. The whole variable domain, remainder taken from reference TRBV5-1 and TRBJ1-2, is KAGVTQTPRYLIKTRGQQVTLSCSPISGHRSVSWYQQTPGQGLQFLFEYFSETQRNKGNFPGRFSGRQFSNSRSEMNVSTLELGDSALYLCASSLGAGRGNYGYTFGSGTRLTVV.

J is TRBJ1-4 and V is TRBV6-5; the D gene is possibly TRBD1 (5 bases). V lost 4 bases, J lost 10 bases, and 16 bases lay in between. The CDR3 totals 14 residues. Germline V gene lookup returns CDR1 MNHEY and CDR2 SVGAGI. The CDR3 sequence is CASSLQDKGSKLFF. CDR3 DNA sequence: TGTGCCAGCAGTTTACAGGATAAAGGCTCAAAACTGTTTTTT.

The chain carries TRBV5-1 and TRBJ1-1; D is unclear. CDR3 length equals 13 residues. The V end was cut by 4 bases, the J end by 1 base, with 8 bases between. The germline V gene encodes CDR1 SGHRS and CDR2 YFSETQ. In DNA, the CDR3 is TGCGCCAGCAGCACGCGACAGAACACTGAAGCTTTCTTT. Translated, it gives CASSTRQNTEAFF.

This sequence joins TRBV7-8 and TRBJ2-7; 8 bases align to TRBD2. V was clipped by 1 base and J by 4 bases; unmatched bases: 12. Germline assignment: CDR1 SGHVS and CDR2 FQNEAQ. This CDR3 is 17 amino acids long. CDR3 DNA: TGTGCCAGCAGCTTAGTCGGGGGGGCACCGGGTGAATACGAGCAGTACTTC. Translated, it gives CASSLVGGAPGEYEQYF.

The chain combines TRBV29-1 with TRBJ1-1; TRBD1 matches at 11 bases. Germline lookup yields CDR1 SQVTM and CDR2 ANQGSEA. The CDR3 totals 13 residues. V lost 3 bases and J lost 4; bases outside the gene matches: 1. The chain's CDR3 is CSVEGTGGTEAFF. CDR3 DNA sequence: TGCAGCGTTGAGGGGACAGGGGGCACTGAAGCTTTCTTT.

This clone was seen a few times. The chain uses TRBV27 and TRBJ1-5; D is undetermined. V was clipped by 5 bases and J by 0 bases, with 14 bases between them. The germline CDR1 and CDR2 sequences are MNHEY and SMNVEV (reference sequence). The length of the CDR3 is 16 residues. The CDR3 DNA is TGTGCCAGCAGTCGTAACTCGGGTTATAGCAATCAGCCCCAGCATTTT. Translated, it gives CASSRNSGYSNQPQHF.

V and J are TRBV11-2 and TRBJ2-2, with 7 bases fitting TRBD2. This CDR3 is built from 17 residues. Germline CDR1 SGHAT, CDR2 FQNNGV. The V and J ends lost 5 bases and 3 bases, in that order; junction bases with no gene match: 12. This CDR3 reads CASSLPGRGIYTGELFF. The CDR3 region has the DNA TGTGCCAGCAGCCTACCCGGGCGGGGGATTTACACCGGGGAGCTGTTTTTT.

This chain uses TRBV7-9 with TRBJ2-7, with D possibly matching TRBD1 (5 bases). Germline V gene data show CDR1 as SEHNR and CDR2 as FQNEAQ (reference sequence). The CDR3 extends over 14 amino acids. The V and J ends lost 1 base and 2 bases respectively, with 9 bases between them. The CDR3 DNA sequence: TGTGCCAGCAGCTTAGGGACACAGACCTACGAGCAGTACTTC. As protein: CASSLGTQTYEQYF.

The chain carries TRBV6-6 and TRBJ1-6; possibly TRBD1 for D (6 bases). There are 14 residues in the CDR3. V lost 8 bases and J 10 bases, leaving 18 bases between the germline ends. Per germline, CDR1 MNHNY and CDR2 SVGAGI (reference sequence). The CDR3 bases are TGTGCCAGCTCCTACGTTGCGGACAGCTCACCCCTCCACTTT. Protein product: CASSYVADSSPLHF.

This chain connects TRBV10-3 to TRBJ1-3; D gene unclear. Trimming took off 2 bases at V and 4 bases at J, with 12 bases between the two ends. The CDR3 sequence is 15 residues long. The V gene's germline CDR1 is ENHRY and CDR2 SYGVKD. CDR3 sequence (DNA): TGTGCCATCAGTGAGGAAAACGGGATCGGAAACACCATATATTTT. Its protein product is CAISEENGIGNTIYF.

The V gene is TRBV4-1, the J gene TRBJ1-2, with D unresolved. CDR3 length equals 15 residues. The ends were cut back, 1 base at V and 5 bases at J, with 14 bases in the middle. Germline V gene sequence: CDR1 MGHRA, CDR2 YSYEKL. For the CDR3, the DNA is TGCGCCAGCAGCCAAGGGAGCGGTGATCAGTATGGCTACACCTTC. Translated: CASSQGSGDQYGYTF.

The chain is built from TRBV6-5 and TRBJ1-1; D might be TRBD1 (5 bases). V gave up 7 bases and J gave up 4 bases, with 13 bases separating them. This CDR3 region has 13 residues. CDR1 and CDR2 from the germline V gene are MNHEY and SVGAGI. This CDR3 is CASTPGHVTEAFF. Here the CDR3 DNA reads TGTGCCAGCACACCAGGACATGTCACTGAAGCTTTCTTT.

In this sample, this clone turned up a few times. The rearrangement joins TRBV7-8 to TRBJ2-7; D is uncertain. Trimming took off 3 bases at V and 6 bases at J, with 6 bases between the two ends. In germline, CDR1 is SGHVS, CDR2 FQNEAQ. The CDR3 is made up of 11 amino acids. The CDR3 DNA reads TGTGCCAGCAGCTTGATGCGCGAGCAGTACTTC. As protein: CASSLMREQYF.

This clone has only one observation. The chain couples TRBV5-1 to TRBJ2-3; D gene ambiguous. This CDR3 contains 15 residues. The V and J ends lost 0 bases and 1 base respectively, with 9 bases between them. Germline lookup yields CDR1 SGHRS and CDR2 YFSETQ. The CDR3 sequence: CASSLVRRGTDTQYF. The CDR3 region has the DNA TGCGCCAGCAGCTTGGTCAGGCGTGGCACAGATACGCAGTATTTT.

The genes are TRBV11-2 and TRBJ2-2; TRBD1 is a possible D gene (5 bases). Germline CDR1 is SGHAT and CDR2 is FQNNGV. V lost 2 bases and J 3 bases, leaving 7 bases between the germline ends. The CDR3 length is 14 residues. The CDR3 DNA reads as TGTGCCAGCAGCTTAAGCAGGGACACCGGGGAGCTGTTTTTT. Protein sequence: CASSLSRDTGELFF.

This chain joins TRBV5-6 and TRBJ2-5; 10 nucleotides line up with TRBD2. With V trimmed by 0 bases and J by 0 bases, 8 bases remained unmatched. In germline, CDR1 is SGHDT, CDR2 YYEEEE. The CDR3 loop spans 18 amino acids. CDR3 nucleotide sequence: TGTGCCAGCAGCTTGGAGCTAGCGGGGGCGGTAAACCAAGAGACCCAGTACTTC. It is translated as CASSLELAGAVNQETQYF.

V gene TRBV10-3 combines with J gene TRBJ1-2; D remains ambiguous. V lost 10 bases, J lost 7 bases, and 13 bases lay in between. Germline assignment: CDR1 ENHRY and CDR2 SYGVKD. The CDR3 spans 11 residues. CDR3 sequence (DNA): TGTGCCACAGACGGCATAGCTGGCTACACCTTC. Residues: CATDGIAGYTF.

This clone was counted a single time. The V and J genes are TRBV30 and TRBJ1-6, with D tentatively TRBD1 (6 bases). The CDR3 is 13 residues long. The ends were cut back, 2 bases at V and 5 bases at J, with 7 bases in the middle. Looked up from germline, CDR1 is GTSNPN and CDR2 is SVGIG (reference sequence). The CDR3 sequence: CAWSRTDNSPLHF. The CDR3 coding sequence is TGTGCCTGGAGTAGGACAGATAATTCACCCCTCCACTTT.

CDR3 DNA: TGTGCCACCAGCAGAGGGGGGACTGGACCAATTTCACCCCTCCACTTT. It yields the protein CATSRGGTGPISPLHF. The chain combines TRBV15 with TRBJ1-6, with D maybe TRBD1 (5 bases). Per germline, CDR1 LNHNV and CDR2 YYDKDF (reference sequence). The CDR3 runs 16 residues. Trimming stripped 1 base from V and 9 bases from J, with 16 bases between.

The rearrangement uses TRBV18 and TRBJ2-7; no definite D call. Germline CDR1 reads KGHSH; CDR2 reads LQKENI. V dropped 6 bases and J dropped 2 bases, with 14 bases sitting between them. The CDR3 consists of 14 residues. CDR3 region: CASSTRQKTYEQYF. CDR3 in DNA: TGTGCCAGCTCCACCAGGCAGAAAACCTACGAGCAGTACTTC.

The J gene is TRBJ1-1, the V gene TRBV27, with a possible D match to TRBD1 (5 bases). V gave up 3 bases and J gave up 2 bases, with 7 bases separating them. Germline assignment: CDR1 MNHEY and CDR2 SMNVEV (reference sequence). The CDR3 consists of 13 residues. The CDR3 region has the DNA TGTGCCAGCAGTTTGCAGGGAAACACTGAAGCTTTCTTT. Protein: CASSLQGNTEAFF.

This chain connects TRBV19 to TRBJ2-7, with 8 bases identical to TRBD2. The germline V gene encodes CDR1 LNHDA and CDR2 SQIVND (reference sequence). The CDR3 consists of 14 residues. With V trimmed by 4 bases and J by 3 bases, 5 bases remained unmatched. CDR3 residues: CASSTGTSNYEQYF. Here the CDR3 DNA reads TGTGCCAGTAGTACCGGGACTAGTAACTACGAGCAGTACTTC.